These 13 T cell receptor beta chains share one sample of origin, sequenced in a study of blood T cell repertoires in COVID-19. The method was immunoSEQ multiplex PCR; TCRdb's version includes in-frame clones alone and lacks a portion of them. The sample has 250,000 to 350,000 clones, approximately 88% seen once. The sequencing input was peripheral blood. The receptor source for this set is a human donor with COVID-19, enrolled during active disease. The donor label of this sample is uncertain.

The genes are TRBV19 and TRBJ2-7, with a possible D match to TRBD2 (5 bases). Germline CDR1 LNHDA, CDR2 SQIVND (reference sequence). The ends were cut back, 2 bases at V and 0 bases at J, with 5 bases in the middle. The CDR3 is made up of 13 amino acids. The CDR3 DNA reads as TGTGCCAGTAGTATACGGGACTCCTACGAGCAGTACTTC. It specifies CASSIRDSYEQYF.

The chain joins TRBV9 to TRBJ1-2; D might be TRBD1 (6 bases). This CDR3 spans 12 amino acids. Trimming stripped 4 bases from V and 8 bases from J, with 12 bases between. The V gene's germline CDR1 is SGDLS and CDR2 YYNGEE. CDR3 sequence: CASSTHRVGYTF. The CDR3 coding sequence is TGTGCCAGCAGCACTCACAGGGTCGGCTACACCTTC.

This sequence joins TRBV11-2 and TRBJ1-5, with TRBD1 matching over 8 bases. The CDR3 runs to 15 residues. V lost 5 bases, J lost 6 bases, and 9 bases stayed unmatched. CDR1 and CDR2 (germline): SGHAT, FQNNGV. CDR3 protein: CASSPDRGPGQPQHF. CDR3 DNA sequence: TGTGCCAGCAGCCCAGACAGGGGCCCAGGTCAGCCCCAGCATTTT.

This rearrangement joins TRBV5-4 to TRBJ1-1, with D perhaps TRBD1 (5 bases). The germline V gene has CDR1 SGHNT and CDR2 YYREEE (reference sequence). V dropped 4 bases and J dropped 1 base, with 8 bases sitting between them. This CDR3 comprises 13 residues. CDR3 coding DNA: TGTGCCAGCAGCATCACAGGGAACACTGAAGCTTTCTTT. The encoded protein is CASSITGNTEAFF. Full variable domain (outside the CDR3, taken from reference TRBV5-4 and TRBJ1-1): ETGVTQSPTHLIKTRGQQVTLRCSSQSGHNTVSWYQQALGQGPQFIFQYYREEENGRGNFPPRFSGLQFPNYSSELNVNALELDDSALYLCASSITGNTEAFFGQGTRLTVV.

The chain recombines TRBV3-1 (or the pseudogene TRBV3-2) with TRBJ2-3; unclear D gene. Trimming pared 1 base from V and 2 bases from J, leaving 7 bases between. Germline loops: CDR1 LGHDT, CDR2 YNNKEL (reference sequence). This CDR3 contains 14 residues. The CDR3 loop reads CASSQGRFTDTQYF. The DNA of the CDR3 is TGTGCCAGCAGCCAAGGCCGGTTCACAGATACGCAGTATTTT.

The J gene is TRBJ2-1, the V gene TRBV21-1; the table calls TRBD2, which could not be checked here. TRBV21-1 counts as a pseudogene. This CDR3 contains 17 residues. The CDR3 here is CASSYGTSGGSYNEQFF. The CDR3 bases are TGTGCCAGCAGCTACGGGACTAGCGGGGGATCCTACAATGAGCAGTTCTTC.

J is TRBJ2-3 and V is TRBV28; TRBD1 agrees at 9 bases. The CDR3 loop spans 16 amino acids. The trim removed 6 bases at V and 0 bases at J, leaving 7 bases unmatched. Per germline, CDR1 MDHEN and CDR2 SYDVKM. The CDR3 here is CASSRNRGRSTDTQYF. The CDR3 DNA reads as TGTGCCAGCAGCCGAAACAGGGGGCGAAGCACAGATACGCAGTATTTT. Based on the CDR3 plus reference TRBV28 and TRBJ2-3, the full variable domain is DVKVTQSSRYLVKRTGEKVFLECVQDMDHENMFWYRQDPGLGLRLIYFSYDVKMKEKGDIPEGYSVSREKKERFSLILESASTNQTSMYLCASSRNRGRSTDTQYFGPGTRLTVL.

J is TRBJ1-1 and V is TRBV19; TRBD1 might be the D (6 bases). Germline CDR1 is LNHDA and CDR2 is SQIVND (reference sequence). The V end lost 4 bases, the J end lost 2 bases, and 14 bases lay between the germline ends. CDR3 length: 15 residues. The CDR3 spells CASSTYGTTNTEAFF. The CDR3 DNA sequence: TGTGCCAGTAGTACTTATGGGACAACAAACACTGAAGCTTTCTTT. The full variable domain, in which reference TRBV19 and TRBJ1-1 provide the parts outside the CDR3, is DGGITQSPKYLFRKEGQNVTLSCEQNLNHDAMYWYRQDPGQGLRLIYYSQIVNDFQKGDIAEGYSVSREKKESFPLTVTSAQKNPTAFYLCASSTYGTTNTEAFFGQGTRLTVV.

This chain connects TRBV19 to TRBJ2-2; D is undetermined. The CDR3 has 14 amino acids. Trimming stripped 2 bases from V and 1 base from J, with 5 bases between. The germline V gene encodes CDR1 LNHDA and CDR2 SQIVND (reference sequence). DNA for the CDR3: TGTGCCAGTAGTATATCACAGAACACCGGGGAGCTGTTTTTT. This sequence encodes CASSISQNTGELFF. Looking up the rest from reference TRBV19 and TRBJ2-2 gives the full variable domain: DGGITQSPKYLFRKEGQNVTLSCEQNLNHDAMYWYRQDPGQGLRLIYYSQIVNDFQKGDIAEGYSVSREKKESFPLTVTSAQKNPTAFYLCASSISQNTGELFFGEGSRLTVL.

CDR3 in DNA: TGTGCCAGCAGTGTTCGGACAGGGGTAAGGCAGCCCCAGCATTTT. It specifies CASSVRTGVRQPQHF. J is TRBJ1-5 and V is TRBV28; 9 nucleotides agree with TRBD1. V was clipped by 5 bases and J by 7 bases; unmatched bases: 9. In germline, CDR1 is MDHEN, CDR2 SYDVKM. The CDR3 is 15 amino acids.

V gene TRBV18 combines with J gene TRBJ2-7, with TRBD2 matching over 10 bases. Germline CDR1 and CDR2: KGHSH and LQKENI. CDR3 length: 16 residues. After removal of 6 bases from V and 5 bases from J, the junction contained 13 bases not matched to a gene. CDR3: CASSPGLAGVWNEQYF. CDR3 DNA: TGTGCCAGCTCTCCGGGGCTAGCGGGAGTCTGGAACGAGCAGTACTTC. Complete variable domain (other parts from reference TRBV18 and TRBJ2-7): NAGVMQNPRHLVRRRGQEARLRCSPMKGHSHVYWYRQLPEEGLKFMVYLQKENIIDESGMPKERFSAEFPKEGPSILRIQQVVRGDSAAYFCASSPGLAGVWNEQYFGPGTRLTVT.

The chain uses TRBV27 and TRBJ1-5; TRBD1 agrees at 9 bases. The germline V gene has CDR1 MNHEY and CDR2 SMNVEV (reference sequence). Trimming cost V 6 bases and J 4 bases; bases outside gene matches: 10. CDR3 length: 16 amino acids. The CDR3 protein is CASSSSATGGNQPQHF. In DNA, the CDR3 is TGTGCCAGCAGCTCCTCCGCGACAGGGGGAAATCAGCCCCAGCATTTT.

The CDR3 DNA reads as TGTGCCTGGGGACAGGGGGCTACGTACGAGCAGTACTTC. Protein product: CAWGQGATYEQYF. The chain couples TRBV30 to TRBJ2-7; TRBD1 matches 11 bases. The CDR3 totals 13 residues. Germline V gives CDR1 GTSNPN, CDR2 SVGIG (reference sequence). V lost 5 bases to trimming and J lost 4 bases; unmatched junction nucleotides: 4.